These 9 T cell receptor beta chains share one sample of origin, sequenced in a study of beta chain features in type 1 diabetes. The authors reverse transcribed all of the isolated RNA, so sequencing captured expressed TCRB transcripts. The data were produced by immunoSEQ multiplex PCR, yet TCRdb's version contains in-frame clones alone and is incomplete. The sample gives about 230,000 clones, 9% to 10% of which show up once; about 0.037% is in the top ten. Material for sequencing was naive CD4+ T cells from blood. The receptors derive from a young woman in good health.

The chain carries TRBV6-1 and TRBJ2-5, with D possibly matching TRBD2 (7 bases). V lost 4 bases and J lost 5, with 14 bases in between. There are 14 residues in the CDR3. The germline gives CDR1 MNHNS, CDR2 SASEGT. The CDR3 sequence: CASSGRGGLETQYF. CDR3 bases: TGTGCCAGCAGTGGTAGGGGGGGCCTGGAGACCCAGTACTTC.

The chain links TRBV2 to TRBJ2-3; TRBD2 matches at 12 bases. There are 17 residues in the CDR3. Germline CDR1 reads SNHLY; CDR2 reads FYNNEI. V shed 4 bases and J 0 bases; nucleotides not matched to a gene: 5. The CDR3 bases are TGTGCCAGCAGTGGGACTAGCGGGGCCGATAGCACAGATACGCAGTATTTT. Translating gives CASSGTSGADSTDTQYF.

Details on this clone: The same CDR3 can be traced to other DNA sequences in this sample. The chain uses TRBV5-1 and TRBJ2-7; D remains ambiguous. CDR1 and CDR2 (germline): SGHRS, YFSETQ. The CDR3 covers 14 residues. V was shortened by 0 bases and J by 0 bases, with 7 bases between the two germline ends. CDR3 sequence (DNA): TGCGCCAGCAGCTTGGCAGGTAGCTCCTACGAGCAGTACTTC. Its translation is CASSLAGSSYEQYF.

This clone was observed a few times. The genes are TRBV5-6 and TRBJ2-1; 12 positions agree with TRBD2. Germline V CDR1 and CDR2: SGHDT, YYEEEE. With 4 bases clipped from V and 7 bases from J, the junction kept 6 bases outside the gene matches. The CDR3 totals 15 residues. DNA of the CDR3: TGTGCCAGCAGCAGGCTAGCGGGGGGGGCGAATGAGCAGTTCTTC. It specifies CASSRLAGGANEQFF.

The J gene is TRBJ2-3, the V gene TRBV5-1, with a weak D call TRBD2 (6 bases). Germline lookup yields CDR1 SGHRS and CDR2 YFSETQ. The CDR3 has 15 amino acids. The V end lost 4 bases, the J end lost 2 bases, and 14 bases lay between the germline ends. CDR3 residues: CASSRLGAPTDTQYF. DNA for the CDR3: TGCGCCAGCAGCCGACTAGGGGCCCCCACAGATACGCAGTATTTT.

In its sample, this clone was seen a few times. This sequence joins TRBV19 and TRBJ2-1; D is perhaps TRBD1 (5 bases). The ends were cut back, 1 base at V and 13 bases at J, with 14 bases in the middle. Germline loops: CDR1 LNHDA, CDR2 SQIVND (reference sequence). This CDR3 has 13 amino acids. Written as DNA, the CDR3 is TGTGCCAGTAGTATAGCTTTCAGGGTCTTACAGTTCTTC. It yields the protein CASSIAFRVLQFF.

The chain couples TRBV18 to TRBJ2-1; D is undetermined. Trimming took 6 bases from V and 5 from J, leaving 17 bases between them. CDR1 is KGHSH, CDR2 LQKENI, per germline. The CDR3 spans 15 residues. This chain's CDR3 is CASSKPVGLDNEQFF. In DNA, the CDR3 is TGTGCCAGCTCCAAACCGGTCGGGTTAGACAATGAGCAGTTCTTC.

This clone appeared a few times. The genes are TRBV5-1 and TRBJ2-1; 16 bases fit TRBD2. The CDR3 sequence is 20 residues long. The junction had 12 bases not matched to a gene; V was cut back by 4 bases and J by 2 bases. Germline V gene data show CDR1 as SGHRS and CDR2 as YFSETQ. The CDR3 bases are TGCGCCAGCAGCCTTACCGGGACTAGCGGGAGGGCCGTTCCCTACAATGAGCAGTTCTTC. It specifies CASSLTGTSGRAVPYNEQFF. Filled out from reference TRBV5-1 and TRBJ2-1, the complete variable domain reads KAGVTQTPRYLIKTRGQQVTLSCSPISGHRSVSWYQQTPGQGLQFLFEYFSETQRNKGNFPGRFSGRQFSNSRSEMNVSTLELGDSALYLCASSLTGTSGRAVPYNEQFFGPGTRLTVL.

This clone turned up a few times. The rearrangement joins TRBV6-5 to TRBJ1-1, with D possibly being TRBD1 (6 bases). The V gene's germline CDR1 is MNHEY and CDR2 SVGAGI. The CDR3 consists of 14 residues. Trimming cost V 5 bases and J 4 bases, with 14 bases left between them. The CDR3 DNA is TGTGCCAGCAGTCAGGGGATTTGGGGCACTGAAGCTTTCTTT. Its protein is CASSQGIWGTEAFF.